The 21 T cell receptor beta chains below were found in one sample sequenced in a study of cytomegalovirus exposure and HLA in healthy donors. The PCR ran on 60 Vbeta and 13 Jbeta primers. Clones were read by immunoSEQ multiplex PCR, and TCRdb kept only the in-frame ones, dropping some. The sample has roughly 100,000 clones; about two thirds are singletons. The sequenced sample was PBMCs. Every receptor here comes from a female donor in good health and CMV-seronegative.

J is TRBJ2-1 and V is TRBV5-5; a weak D match, TRBD2 (6 bases). Trimming cost V 3 bases and J 8 bases, with 9 bases left between them. In germline, CDR1 is SGHKS, CDR2 YYEKEE (reference sequence). The CDR3 loop spans 12 amino acids. The CDR3 region is CASSSDYYEQFF. In nucleotides, the CDR3 is TGTGCCAGCAGCTCGGACTATTATGAGCAGTTCTTC.

The chain links TRBV29-1 to TRBJ2-2, with TRBD1 as a possible D gene (6 bases). Trimming cost V 2 bases and J 3 bases, with 10 bases left between them. Germline assignment: CDR1 SQVTM and CDR2 ANQGSEA. The CDR3 contains 14 residues. The CDR3 DNA sequence: TGCAGCGTTGAAACAGGGATCGACACCGGGGAGCTGTTTTTT. Protein: CSVETGIDTGELFF.

The chain couples TRBV6-6 to TRBJ1-1; a possible D gene is TRBD1 (6 bases). This CDR3 has 13 amino acids. Trimming removed 9 bases from V and 0 bases from J, with 11 bases in between. In germline, CDR1 is MNHNY, CDR2 SVGAGI (reference sequence). The CDR3 protein is CASAGTMNTEAFF. CDR3 coding DNA: TGTGCCAGTGCCGGGACAATGAACACTGAAGCTTTCTTT.

This clone was seen a few times. The rearrangement joins TRBV5-5 to TRBJ2-4, with D maybe TRBD1 (7 bases). This CDR3 is built from 14 residues. Germline V gives CDR1 SGHKS, CDR2 YYEKEE (reference sequence). V was trimmed by 2 bases and J by 6 bases, leaving 12 bases between them. The CDR3 coding sequence is TGTGCCAGCAGCTTAAGCCAGGGGGGAAACATTCAGTACTTC. This codes for CASSLSQGGNIQYF.

This clone was picked up a small number of times. The J gene is TRBJ2-4, the V gene TRBV5-5; perhaps TRBD2 as D (5 bases). The CDR3 has 14 amino acids. V was shortened by 7 bases and J by 3 bases, with 14 bases between the two germline ends. Germline-derived CDR1 and CDR2 are SGHKS and YYEKEE (reference sequence). The CDR3 is CASGVRAGKNIQYF. Written as DNA, the CDR3 is TGTGCCAGCGGGGTTAGGGCGGGCAAAAACATTCAGTACTTC.

This chain uses TRBV5-8 with TRBJ1-2, with D unresolved. V lost 7 bases to trimming and J lost 0 bases, with 19 bases between them. The CDR3 contains 16 residues. Per germline, CDR1 SGHTS and CDR2 YDEGEE. As DNA, the CDR3 is TGTGCCAGCTCCTGGGGAGGTGCCCCAACTAACTATGGCTACACCTTC. As protein: CASSWGGAPTNYGYTF. Combining the CDR3 with reference TRBV5-8 and TRBJ1-2 gives the whole variable domain EAGVTQSPTHLIKTRGQQATLRCSPISGHTSVYWYQQALGLGLQFLLWYDEGEERNRGNFPPRFSGRQFPNYSSELNVNALELEDSALYLCASSWGGAPTNYGYTFGSGTRLTVV.

This chain joins TRBV7-9 and TRBJ1-5; 8 bases fit TRBD1. CDR1 and CDR2 (germline): SEHNR, FQNEAQ (reference sequence). CDR3 length: 14 residues. The trim removed 5 bases at V and 8 bases at J, leaving 8 bases unmatched. For the CDR3, the DNA is TGTGCCAGCAGCCCACAGGGGGACTTTGAGCCCCAGCATTTT. This gives the protein CASSPQGDFEPQHF. Complete variable domain (other parts from reference TRBV7-9 and TRBJ1-5): DTGVSQNPRHKITKRGQNVTFRCDPISEHNRLYWYRQTLGQGPEFLTYFQNEAQLEKSRLLSDRFSAERPKGSFSTLEIQRTEQGDSAMYLCASSPQGDFEPQHFGDGTRLSIL.

This clone was observed once. The rearrangement joins TRBV5-1 to TRBJ1-1; no definite D call. Deletions cut 0 bases from V and 0 bases from J, with 12 bases between. Looked up from germline, CDR1 is SGHRS and CDR2 is YFSETQ. The CDR3 is 16 amino acids. The CDR3 sequence is CASSLAVSSVNTEAFF. The CDR3, as DNA: TGCGCCAGCAGCTTGGCCGTTTCGTCGGTGAACACTGAAGCTTTCTTT.

There are a few counts of this clone. The rearrangement joins TRBV7-2 to TRBJ1-2; TRBD1 might be the D (6 bases). CDR1 and CDR2 (germline): SGHTA, FQGNSA. This CDR3 has 15 amino acids. Trimming pared 5 bases from V and 4 bases from J, leaving 17 bases between. As DNA, the CDR3 is TGTGCCAGCAGCGTGCCGGGTAGGGGGTCCTATGGCTACACCTTC. It codes for CASSVPGRGSYGYTF. Filled out from reference TRBV7-2 and TRBJ1-2, the complete variable domain reads GAGVSQSPSNKVTEKGKDVELRCDPISGHTALYWYRQSLGQGLEFLIYFQGNSAPDKSGLPSDRFSAERTGGSVSTLTIQRTQQEDSAVYLCASSVPGRGSYGYTFGSGTRLTVV.

The CDR3 loop is CATRRQGVNTEAFF. The CDR3 coding sequence is TGTGCCACCAGGAGACAGGGCGTGAACACTGAAGCTTTCTTT. The chain employs TRBV6-1 and TRBJ1-1, with 7 bases lining up with TRBD1. The J segment lost 0 bases and the V segment lost 10 bases, leaving 8 bases of the junction unmatched. The germline V gene has CDR1 MNHNS and CDR2 SASEGT. This CDR3 region has 14 residues.

The chain couples TRBV7-9 to TRBJ2-1, with D tentatively TRBD2 (7 bases). CDR3 length: 14 amino acids. Trimming cost V 8 bases and J 9 bases, with 20 bases left between them. Germline V gene sequence: CDR1 SEHNR, CDR2 FQNEAQ (reference sequence). This chain's CDR3 is CASGLGRGGGEQFF. CDR3 bases: TGTGCCAGCGGACTGGGGCGCGGGGGCGGTGAGCAGTTCTTC. Full variable domain (outside the CDR3, taken from reference TRBV7-9 and TRBJ2-1): DTGVSQNPRHKITKRGQNVTFRCDPISEHNRLYWYRQTLGQGPEFLTYFQNEAQLEKSRLLSDRFSAERPKGSFSTLEIQRTEQGDSAMYLCASGLGRGGGEQFFGPGTRLTVL.

This clone was observed once. The V gene is TRBV5-4, the J gene TRBJ2-3, with D possibly being TRBD2 (5 bases). There are 14 residues in the CDR3. Trimming took 0 bases from V and 6 from J, leaving 11 bases between them. The germline V gene has CDR1 SGHNT and CDR2 YYREEE (reference sequence). CDR3 sequence: CASSLAGIRDTQYF. Here the CDR3 DNA reads TGTGCCAGCAGCTTGGCCGGGATCAGGGATACGCAGTATTTT.

The chain combines TRBV9 with TRBJ2-1; no definite D call. Germline V gene data show CDR1 as SGDLS and CDR2 as YYNGEE. Trimming cost V 0 bases and J 0 bases, with 4 bases left between them. The CDR3 consists of 14 residues. CDR3 region: CASSVGGSYNEQFF. CDR3 DNA sequence: TGTGCCAGCAGCGTAGGAGGCTCCTACAATGAGCAGTTCTTC.

The genes are TRBV2 and TRBJ2-7; TRBD1 is a possible D gene (5 bases). Germline V gene lookup returns CDR1 SNHLY and CDR2 FYNNEI. Trimming shortened V by 5 bases and J by 1 base, and 9 bases separated the two germline ends. This CDR3 has 13 residues. Here the CDR3 reads CASSSRQSYEQYF. As DNA, the CDR3 is TGTGCCAGCAGTTCAAGACAGTCCTACGAGCAGTACTTC.

J is TRBJ1-2 and V is TRBV4-1, with D unresolved. CDR1 and CDR2 from the germline V gene are MGHRA and YSYEKL. The V and J ends lost 4 bases and 8 bases respectively, with 8 bases between them. The CDR3 has 11 amino acids. CDR3 in DNA: TGCGCCAGCAGCCGCGCGGGAGGCTACACCTTC. Residues: CASSRAGGYTF.

CDR3 sequence: CASSLLGSEDTQYF. In DNA form, the CDR3 reads TGTGCCAGCAGCCTCCTCGGGAGTGAAGATACGCAGTATTTT. V is TRBV9 and J is TRBJ2-3, with D possibly matching TRBD2 (6 bases). This CDR3 has 14 residues. V was cut by 4 bases and J by 5 bases, with 14 bases left in between. Germline-derived CDR1 and CDR2 are SGDLS and YYNGEE.

Notes on this clone: Other DNA sequences within the sample encode an identical CDR3. The CDR3 DNA reads TGTGCCAGCAGCTTAGGGCGGGAGACCCAGTACTTC. Translated: CASSLGRETQYF. The genes are TRBV7-2 and TRBJ2-5, with D hard to call. The V end lost 1 base, the J end lost 5 bases, and 5 bases lay between the germline ends. CDR1 is SGHTA and CDR2 is FQGNSA in the germline V gene. The CDR3 contains 12 residues.

This clone was detected only a few times. The chain has TRBV30 and TRBJ1-4; TRBD1 matches 8 bases. From germline, CDR1 is GTSNPN and CDR2 SVGIG (reference sequence). This CDR3 is 16 amino acids long. The CDR3 is CACAGGVQMANEKLFF. The CDR3 DNA sequence: TGTGCGTGTGCAGGGGGCGTCCAGATGGCTAATGAAAAACTGTTTTTT. The full variable domain, in which reference TRBV30 and TRBJ1-4 provide the parts outside the CDR3, is SQTIHQWPATLVQPVGSPLSLECTVEGTSNPNLYWYRQAAGRGLQLLFYSVGIGQISSEVPQNLSASRPQDRQFILSSKKLLLSDSGFYLCACAGGVQMANEKLFFGSGTQLSVL.

This clone was counted once. The genes are TRBV30 and TRBJ2-5, with 14 bases identical to TRBD2. Judging by the DNA end, TRBJ2-7 fits better; the J call may be wrong. The CDR3 covers 17 residues. Germline-derived CDR1 and CDR2 are GTSNPN and SVGIG (reference sequence). The CDR3 spells CAWSPSTSGRAGYEQYF. Written as DNA, the CDR3 is TGTGCCTGGAGTCCCTCGACTAGCGGGAGGGCCGGTTACGAGCAGTACTTC.

For this clone: One end of the junction fails to match germline, which may point to a read error. V is TRBV27 and J is TRBJ1-2, with 7 bases aligning to TRBD1. Germline loops: CDR1 MNHEY, CDR2 SMNVEV (reference sequence). The length of the CDR3 is 13 residues. Here the CDR3 DNA reads TGTGCTAGCAGTTTACAGGGGTCCTATGGCTACACCTTC. Protein product: CASSLQGSYGYTF.

The chain is built from TRBV5-1 and TRBJ2-1, with 7 bases fitting TRBD1. From germline, CDR1 is SGHRS and CDR2 YFSETQ. The CDR3 contains 15 residues. Trimming removed 6 bases from V and 4 bases from J; junction bases left unmatched: 10. CDR3 bases: TGCGCCAGCACACCCGAGGGGGCGCCATACAATGAGCAGTTCTTC. Translation: CASTPEGAPYNEQFF. Supplemented by reference TRBV5-1 and TRBJ2-1, the full variable domain reads KAGVTQTPRYLIKTRGQQVTLSCSPISGHRSVSWYQQTPGQGLQFLFEYFSETQRNKGNFPGRFSGRQFSNSRSEMNVSTLELGDSALYLCASTPEGAPYNEQFFGPGTRLTVL.